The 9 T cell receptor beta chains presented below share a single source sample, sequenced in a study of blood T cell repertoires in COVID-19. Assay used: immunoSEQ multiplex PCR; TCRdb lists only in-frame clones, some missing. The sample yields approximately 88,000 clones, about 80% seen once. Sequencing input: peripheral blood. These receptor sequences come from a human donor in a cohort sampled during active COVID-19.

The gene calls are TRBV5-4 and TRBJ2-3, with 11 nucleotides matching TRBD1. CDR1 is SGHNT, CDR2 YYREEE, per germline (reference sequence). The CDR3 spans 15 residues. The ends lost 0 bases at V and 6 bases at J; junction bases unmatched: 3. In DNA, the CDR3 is TGTGCCAGCAGCTTGGTCGGGACAGGGGGGGATACGCAGTATTTT. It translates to CASSLVGTGGDTQYF.

CDR3 amino acids: CASSDGDSYGYTF. The CDR3 coding sequence is TGTGCCAGCAGTGACGGGGATTCCTATGGCTACACCTTC. This chain links TRBV2 with TRBJ1-2; no clear D gene. Trimming took off 3 bases at V and 4 bases at J, with 9 bases between the two ends. The CDR3 length is 13 residues. Looked up from germline, CDR1 is SNHLY and CDR2 is FYNNEI.

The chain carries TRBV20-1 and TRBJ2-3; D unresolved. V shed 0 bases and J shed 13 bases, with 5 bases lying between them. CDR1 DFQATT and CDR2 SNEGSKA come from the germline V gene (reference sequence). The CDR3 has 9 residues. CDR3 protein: CSARDPKYF. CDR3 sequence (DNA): TGCAGTGCTAGAGACCCTAAGTATTTT.

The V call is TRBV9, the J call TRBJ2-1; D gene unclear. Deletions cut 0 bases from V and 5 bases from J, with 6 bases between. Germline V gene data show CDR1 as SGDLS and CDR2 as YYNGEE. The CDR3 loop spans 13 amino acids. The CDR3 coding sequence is TGTGCCAGCAGCGTAGCTTCGGACAATGAGCAGTTCTTC. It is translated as CASSVASDNEQFF.

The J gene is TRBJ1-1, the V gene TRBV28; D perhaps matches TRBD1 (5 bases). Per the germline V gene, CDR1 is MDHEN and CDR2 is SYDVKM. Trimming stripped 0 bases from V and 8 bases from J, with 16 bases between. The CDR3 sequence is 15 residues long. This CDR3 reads CASSLWGGRQGEAFF. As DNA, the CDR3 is TGTGCCAGCAGTTTATGGGGTGGGAGGCAGGGAGAAGCTTTCTTT.

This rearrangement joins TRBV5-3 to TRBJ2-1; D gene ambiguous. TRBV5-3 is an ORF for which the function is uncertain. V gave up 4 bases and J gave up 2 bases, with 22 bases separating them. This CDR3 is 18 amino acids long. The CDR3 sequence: CARSPQYSAEIPYNEQFF. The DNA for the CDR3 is TGTGCCAGAAGCCCGCAATATTCGGCGGAAATACCCTACAATGAGCAGTTCTTC.

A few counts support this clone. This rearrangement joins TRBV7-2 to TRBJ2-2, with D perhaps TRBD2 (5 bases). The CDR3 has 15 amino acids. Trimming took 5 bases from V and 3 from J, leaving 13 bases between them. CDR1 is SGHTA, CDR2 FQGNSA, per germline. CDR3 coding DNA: TGTGCCAGCAGCCCTAGCCCAATTTACACCGGGGAGCTGTTTTTT. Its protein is CASSPSPIYTGELFF.

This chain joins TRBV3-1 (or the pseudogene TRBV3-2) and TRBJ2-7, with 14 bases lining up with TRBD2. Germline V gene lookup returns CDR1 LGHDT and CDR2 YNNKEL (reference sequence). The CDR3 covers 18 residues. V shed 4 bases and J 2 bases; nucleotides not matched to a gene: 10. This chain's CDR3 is CASSLTGTSGSPPYEQYF. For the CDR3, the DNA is TGTGCCAGCAGCCTTACCGGGACTAGCGGGAGTCCCCCCTACGAGCAGTACTTC.

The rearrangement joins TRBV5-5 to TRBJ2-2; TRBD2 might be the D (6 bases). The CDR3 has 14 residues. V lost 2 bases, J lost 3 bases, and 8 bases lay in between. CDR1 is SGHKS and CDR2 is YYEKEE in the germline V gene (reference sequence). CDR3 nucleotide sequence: TGTGCCAGCAGCTTTTGGGGGGACACCGGGGAGCTGTTTTTT. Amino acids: CASSFWGDTGELFF.